Listed below are T cell receptor beta chains from one sample, sequenced in a study of T cells in Graves' hyperthyroidism and ophthalmopathy. TCRdb recomputed calls from the multiplex PCR reads with MiXCR, one row per CDR3 protein. The table includes approximately 620,000 distinct CDR3 sequences, approximately 14% detected once. The sequencing input was blood. These receptors were taken from a woman in her twenties or thirties with Graves' hyperthyroidism that later progressed to Graves' ophthalmopathy. Both conserved end residues are part of each CDR3. The D gene is left open where the match is weak. Not every row has a clone size; where given, it reads once, few, many or a size class.

TRBD2 | once | TRBJ2-7 | TRBV6-1 | TGTGCCAGCAGTGGACTAGCGTACTCCTACGAGCAGTACTTC | CASSGLAYSYEQYF
TRBD2 | - | TRBJ2-3 | TRBV3-1 | TGTGCCAGCAGCCCCGGGACTAGCAAGGCAGATACGCAGTATTTT | CASSPGTSKADTQYF
TRBD1 | many | TRBJ1-5 | TRBV12-3/TRBV12-4 | TGTGCCAGCAGTTGGGACAGCCGGGTCCCGTCTAATCAGCCCCAGCATTTT | CASSWDSRVPSNQPQHF
- | many | TRBJ1-2 | TRBV6-1 | TGTGCCAGCACCCTGAGGAGCTATGGCTACACCTTC | CASTLRSYGYTF
TRBD1 | few | TRBJ2-3 | TRBV20-1 | TGCAGTGCTAGAGTCGGACAGGTAGTCGTGGATACGCAGTATTTT | CSARVGQVVVDTQYF
TRBD1 | many | TRBJ2-3 | TRBV6-5 | TGTGCCAGCAGATGGGACAGGGCCACAGATACGCAGTATTTT | CASRWDRATDTQYF
- | - | TRBJ2-7 | TRBV6-1 | TGTGCCAGCAGCTCCCTGGGCAGGGCCTACGAGCAGTACTTC | CASSSLGRAYEQYF
- | many | TRBJ1-2 | TRBV30 | TGTGCCTGGAGTCTGACAGGACGACCTAACTATGGCTACACCTTC | CAWSLTGRPNYGYTF
- | many | TRBJ1-1 | TRBV29-1 | TGCAGCGTTGTTTCTCACACTGAAGCTTTCTTT | CSVVSHTEAFF
- | many | TRBJ1-4 | TRBV30 | TGTGCCTGGAGCTGGGGAACTAATGAAAAACTGTTTTTT | CAWSWGTNEKLFF
- | many | TRBJ2-1 | TRBV6-1 | TGTGCCAGCAGTGCCTCCGGGACTCTGTTAAATGAGCAGTTCTTC | CASSASGTLLNEQFF
TRBD1 | many | TRBJ2-4 | TRBV11-2 | TGTGCCAGCAGGGGACAGGGGAAAAACATTCAGTACTTC | CASRGQGKNIQYF
TRBD2 | many | TRBJ2-1 | TRBV7-9 | TGTGCCAGCAGCTTGATGGGACTAGCGGGAGTTGGCTCCTACAATGAGCAGTTCTTC | CASSLMGLAGVGSYNEQFF
TRBD2 | - | TRBJ2-1 | TRBV9 | TGTGCCAGCAGCGTCGGACTAGTTATGGGTAATGAGCAGTTCTTC | CASSVGLVMGNEQFF
TRBD2 | few | TRBJ2-3 | TRBV7-2 | TGTGCCAGCAGCAGCGGACTAGTTCTTTTTGGGGATACGCAGTATTTT | CASSSGLVLFGDTQYF
TRBD1 | - | TRBJ1-2 | TRBV7-9 | TGTGCCAGCAGCTCCGGGACAGGGCCCGGCTACACCTTC | CASSSGTGPGYTF
- | many | TRBJ1-5 | TRBV12-3/TRBV12-4 | TGTGCCAGCAGTTTGCTCGATCCCAATCAGCCCCAGCATTTT | CASSLLDPNQPQHF
- | many | TRBJ2-1 | TRBV6-1 | TGTGCCAGCAGTGAGAGGCCCCGGCCCTACAATGAGCAGTTCTTC | CASSERPRPYNEQFF
- | many | TRBJ2-3 | TRBV7-9 | TGTGCCAGCAGCTTATCGTTCACAGATACGCAGTATTTT | CASSLSFTDTQYF
- | few | TRBJ1-2 | TRBV19 | TGTGCCAGTAAACAAACAGGGATGCGAGGCTACACCTTC | CASKQTGMRGYTF
TRBD1 | many | TRBJ1-2 | TRBV6-5 | TGTGCCAGCAGTTACTTGAGCGGGACAGGGGACTATGGCTACACCTTC | CASSYLSGTGDYGYTF